A selection of T cell receptor beta chains follows, all from one sample in a study of vaccination effects on CD4 cells after COVID-19. Produced via immunoSEQ multiplex PCR; TCRdb's table is partial and in-frame only. This sample has around 53,000 clones, with 74% found just once. Their recognized antigens are unknown. This specimen was CD4+ T cells from PBMCs cultured without peptide, taken after COVID-19 vaccination. The receptors were gathered from a human donor who had a prior SARS-CoV-2 infection. The CDR3 runs from the conserved cysteine through the conserved F or W. The order of the fields is J gene, V gene, clone size, D gene, CDR3 protein, CDR3 DNA. A D gene is named only where the DNA matches it firmly. Rows give clone size only sometimes, using once, few, many, or a class for an expanded clone.

j_call: TRBJ2-1; v_call: TRBV7-3; clone_size: -; d_call: TRBD2; cdr3_aa: CASSQTSGNYNEQFF; cdr3_nt: TGTGCCAGCAGCCAGACTAGCGGCAACTACAATGAGCAGTTCTTC
j_call: TRBJ2-5; v_call: TRBV5-5; clone_size: -; d_call: -; cdr3_aa: CASSRLQGGETQYF; cdr3_nt: TGTGCCAGCAGCCGATTACAGGGGGGGGAGACCCAGTACTTC
j_call: TRBJ2-7; v_call: TRBV7-2; clone_size: -; d_call: -; cdr3_aa: CASSLGTVPNEQYF; cdr3_nt: TGTGCCAGCAGCTTAGGGACCGTTCCGAACGAGCAGTACTTC
j_call: TRBJ2-7; v_call: TRBV6-2/TRBV6-3; clone_size: -; d_call: -; cdr3_aa: CASSYRRARGVYEQYF; cdr3_nt: TGTGCCAGCAGTTACAGGCGGGCCCGAGGGGTATACGAGCAGTACTTC
j_call: TRBJ2-3; v_call: TRBV5-1; clone_size: -; d_call: -; cdr3_aa: CASSFNPGTDTQYF; cdr3_nt: TGCGCCAGCAGCTTTAACCCGGGCACAGATACGCAGTATTTT
j_call: TRBJ1-1; v_call: TRBV19; clone_size: -; d_call: -; cdr3_aa: CASSRSRGMNTEAFF; cdr3_nt: TGTGCCAGTAGTAGATCGCGGGGTATGAACACTGAAGCTTTCTTT
j_call: TRBJ1-3; v_call: TRBV12-5; clone_size: -; d_call: TRBD1; cdr3_aa: CASGLVQGRPGNTIYF; cdr3_nt: TGTGCTAGTGGTTTGGTACAGGGGAGGCCTGGAAACACCATATATTTT
j_call: TRBJ2-3; v_call: TRBV7-2; clone_size: -; d_call: -; cdr3_aa: CASSFDTDTQYF; cdr3_nt: TGTGCCAGCAGCTTCGACACAGATACGCAGTATTTT
j_call: TRBJ1-1; v_call: TRBV15; clone_size: -; d_call: -; cdr3_aa: CATSAQSNTEAFF; cdr3_nt: TGTGCCACCAGCGCTCAGTCGAACACTGAAGCTTTCTTT
j_call: TRBJ1-5; v_call: TRBV24-1; clone_size: -; d_call: -; cdr3_aa: CATSSGAGNQPQHF; cdr3_nt: TGTGCCACCAGTTCGGGCGCGGGCAATCAGCCCCAGCATTTT
j_call: TRBJ1-1; v_call: TRBV2; clone_size: -; d_call: -; cdr3_aa: CASSYQGMNTEAFF; cdr3_nt: TGTGCCAGCAGTTACCAGGGCATGAACACTGAAGCTTTCTTT
j_call: TRBJ1-5; v_call: TRBV24-1; clone_size: -; d_call: -; cdr3_aa: CATSDSTDFRNQPQHF; cdr3_nt: TGTGCCACCAGTGATTCGACAGACTTCCGCAATCAGCCCCAGCATTTT
j_call: TRBJ2-2; v_call: TRBV7-2; clone_size: -; d_call: -; cdr3_aa: CASSTQKLTGELFF; cdr3_nt: TGTGCCAGCAGCACCCAGAAGCTGACCGGGGAGCTGTTTTTT
j_call: TRBJ1-1; v_call: TRBV14; clone_size: -; d_call: -; cdr3_aa: CASSQVPPRGEAFF; cdr3_nt: TGTGCCAGCAGCCAAGTCCCTCCCAGGGGTGAAGCTTTCTTT
j_call: TRBJ1-4; v_call: TRBV20-1; clone_size: few; d_call: -; cdr3_aa: CSASILRNEKLFF; cdr3_nt: TGCAGTGCTAGTATTCTAAGGAATGAAAAACTGTTTTTT
j_call: TRBJ1-4; v_call: TRBV2; clone_size: -; d_call: TRBD1; cdr3_aa: CASRTGGSEKLFF; cdr3_nt: TGTGCCAGCAGGACAGGGGGAAGTGAAAAACTGTTTTTT
j_call: TRBJ2-1; v_call: TRBV7-2; clone_size: -; d_call: TRBD2; cdr3_aa: CASSLSPAGEIRYNEQFF; cdr3_nt: TGTGCCAGCAGCTTAAGCCCAGCGGGAGAAATTCGCTACAATGAGCAGTTCTTC
j_call: TRBJ2-3; v_call: TRBV7-8; clone_size: -; d_call: -; cdr3_aa: CASSLVAGANTDTQYF; cdr3_nt: TGTGCCAGCAGCTTAGTTGCGGGGGCCAACACAGATACGCAGTATTTT
j_call: TRBJ2-3; v_call: TRBV4-3; clone_size: -; d_call: -; cdr3_aa: CASSQDPRGTDTQYF; cdr3_nt: TGCGCCAGCAGCCAAGATCCGAGAGGCACAGATACGCAGTATTTT
j_call: TRBJ1-1; v_call: TRBV6-4; clone_size: -; d_call: TRBD1; cdr3_aa: CASSSDRGSTEAFF; cdr3_nt: TGTGCCAGCAGTTCGGACAGGGGGAGCACTGAAGCTTTCTTT
j_call: TRBJ1-2; v_call: TRBV7-2; clone_size: few; d_call: -; cdr3_aa: CASSWDSLVRYTF; cdr3_nt: TGTGCCAGCAGCTGGGACTCATTAGTACGCTACACCTTC
j_call: TRBJ2-1; v_call: TRBV7-2; clone_size: -; d_call: -; cdr3_aa: CASSTEQALPLFF; cdr3_nt: TGTGCCAGCAGCACCGAACAGGCCCTTCCTTTGTTCTTC
j_call: TRBJ2-3; v_call: TRBV10-3; clone_size: -; d_call: TRBD2; cdr3_aa: CAISDSIAGALDTQYF; cdr3_nt: TGTGCCATCAGTGACTCAATAGCGGGGGCCTTAGATACGCAGTATTTT
j_call: TRBJ2-7; v_call: TRBV30; clone_size: -; d_call: -; cdr3_aa: CARKDSAYEQYF; cdr3_nt: TGTGCCCGGAAAGACAGCGCCTACGAGCAGTACTTC
j_call: TRBJ1-2; v_call: TRBV27; clone_size: -; d_call: TRBD1; cdr3_aa: CASSLLQGRGGYTF; cdr3_nt: TGTGCCAGCAGTTTGTTACAGGGGCGCGGCGGCTACACCTTC
j_call: TRBJ2-2; v_call: TRBV5-6; clone_size: -; d_call: -; cdr3_aa: CASSYSFLTGELFF; cdr3_nt: TGTGCCAGCAGCTACTCTTTCCTCACCGGGGAGCTGTTTTTT
j_call: TRBJ2-1; v_call: TRBV6-5; clone_size: -; d_call: -; cdr3_aa: CASSYSSYPAPNEQFF; cdr3_nt: TGTGCCAGCAGTTACTCGAGTTATCCAGCCCCCAATGAGCAGTTCTTC
j_call: TRBJ1-1; v_call: TRBV7-2; clone_size: -; d_call: TRBD1; cdr3_aa: CASSQGARGYTEAFF; cdr3_nt: TGTGCCAGCAGTCAGGGGGCTAGAGGATACACTGAAGCTTTCTTT
j_call: TRBJ2-2; v_call: TRBV9; clone_size: -; d_call: -; cdr3_aa: CASRGGDGELFF; cdr3_nt: TGTGCCAGCAGGGGGGGTGACGGGGAGCTGTTTTTT
j_call: TRBJ2-7; v_call: TRBV5-1; clone_size: -; d_call: TRBD1; cdr3_aa: CASSSLTGGEVYEQYF; cdr3_nt: TGCGCCAGCAGCTCCCTGACAGGGGGCGAGGTCTACGAGCAGTACTTC
j_call: TRBJ2-7; v_call: TRBV6-2/TRBV6-3; clone_size: -; d_call: TRBD2; cdr3_aa: CASSYRSGTVRSYEQYF; cdr3_nt: TGTGCCAGCAGTTACCGAAGCGGGACGGTCCGCAGCTACGAGCAGTACTTC
j_call: TRBJ1-3; v_call: TRBV6-6; clone_size: -; d_call: -; cdr3_aa: CASSSTSGNTIYF; cdr3_nt: TGTGCCAGCAGTTCGACCTCTGGAAACACCATATATTTT
j_call: TRBJ1-2; v_call: TRBV18; clone_size: -; d_call: -; cdr3_aa: CASSPVRDGSGYTF; cdr3_nt: TGTGCCAGCTCACCGGTCAGGGATGGGAGTGGCTACACCTTC
j_call: TRBJ2-7; v_call: TRBV27; clone_size: -; d_call: -; cdr3_aa: CASSQLRRGGNEQYF; cdr3_nt: TGTGCCAGCAGTCAATTAAGACGAGGGGGTAACGAGCAGTACTTC
j_call: TRBJ2-7; v_call: TRBV7-8; clone_size: -; d_call: TRBD2; cdr3_aa: CASSLLGGSGSYEQYF; cdr3_nt: TGTGCCAGCAGCTTACTCGGGGGTAGCGGGAGCTACGAGCAGTACTTC
j_call: TRBJ2-5; v_call: TRBV7-3; clone_size: once; d_call: -; cdr3_aa: CASSLSWGSSQYF; cdr3_nt: TGTGCCAGCAGCTTAAGCTGGGGGAGTAGCCAGTACTTC
j_call: TRBJ2-1; v_call: TRBV6-5; clone_size: few; d_call: TRBD1; cdr3_aa: CASTRQGPLVHEQFF; cdr3_nt: TGTGCCAGCACCCGACAGGGGCCCCTAGTACATGAGCAGTTCTTC
j_call: TRBJ2-5; v_call: TRBV5-4; clone_size: -; d_call: -; cdr3_aa: CASSLGADQETQYF; cdr3_nt: TGTGCCAGCAGCTTGGGGGCAGACCAAGAGACCCAGTACTTC
j_call: TRBJ2-2; v_call: TRBV6-1; clone_size: -; d_call: TRBD1; cdr3_aa: CASSAQQGTNTGELFF; cdr3_nt: TGTGCCAGCAGTGCCCAACAGGGGACGAACACCGGGGAGCTGTTTTTT
j_call: TRBJ1-2; v_call: TRBV5-4; clone_size: -; d_call: -; cdr3_aa: CASSSHGGIMGYTF; cdr3_nt: TGTGCCAGCAGCTCCCATGGGGGGATAATGGGCTACACCTTC
j_call: TRBJ1-3; v_call: TRBV7-7; clone_size: -; d_call: TRBD1; cdr3_aa: CASSLAGRGNGNTIYF; cdr3_nt: TGTGCTAGCAGCTTAGCGGGCAGGGGGAATGGAAACACCATATATTTT
j_call: TRBJ2-2; v_call: TRBV7-2; clone_size: -; d_call: TRBD1; cdr3_aa: CASSSQGVIGELFF; cdr3_nt: TGTGCCAGCAGCTCCCAGGGGGTTATCGGGGAGCTGTTTTTT
j_call: TRBJ1-1; v_call: TRBV5-1; clone_size: -; d_call: -; cdr3_aa: CASSQGQNTEAFF; cdr3_nt: TGCGCCAGCAGCCAGGGACAGAACACTGAAGCTTTCTTT
j_call: TRBJ2-1; v_call: TRBV27; clone_size: -; d_call: -; cdr3_aa: CASKQSYYNEQFF; cdr3_nt: TGTGCCAGCAAACAGAGTTACTACAATGAGCAGTTCTTC
j_call: TRBJ1-2; v_call: TRBV30; clone_size: -; d_call: TRBD1; cdr3_aa: CAWSAGTGDYGYTF; cdr3_nt: TGTGCCTGGAGTGCCGGGACAGGGGACTATGGCTACACCTTC
j_call: TRBJ2-5; v_call: TRBV15; clone_size: -; d_call: TRBD2; cdr3_aa: CATSRGRLAGEETQYF; cdr3_nt: TGTGCCACCAGCAGAGGACGACTAGCGGGAGAGGAGACCCAGTACTTC
j_call: TRBJ1-1; v_call: TRBV5-1; clone_size: few; d_call: -; cdr3_aa: CASSWLGVGTEAFF; cdr3_nt: TGCGCCAGCAGCTGGCTTGGGGTGGGGACTGAAGCTTTCTTT